The 27 T cell receptor beta chains below were found in one sample sequenced in a study of Graves' ophthalmopathy and Graves' hyperthyroidism. Beta-chain TCR CDR3 regions were amplified from RNA transcripts. HTBI primers served in a first-round RT-PCR, which a second-round multiplex PCR followed. In TCRdb, the multiplex PCR reads were re-called with MiXCR into one record per CDR3 protein. This table holds hundreds of thousands of distinct CDR3 sequences, 22% found once. The sample comprised peripheral blood. Every receptor here comes from a young woman with stable Graves' hyperthyroidism. Some clones in this sample may be carry-over from other donors' samples.

The chain combines TRBV19 with TRBJ2-7; TRBD2 agrees at 10 bases. The CDR3 spans 18 residues. Trimming took 6 bases from V and 0 from J; bases not matched to a gene: 14. CDR1 is LNHDA and CDR2 is SQIVND in the germline V gene (reference sequence). CDR3 DNA sequence: TGTGCCAGTAGCTACTCTAGCGGGGGCCAACTCACCTCCTACGAGCAGTACTTC. Protein sequence: CASSYSSGGQLTSYEQYF.

The CDR3 bases are TGTGCCGACGGGACAGGAGGCTCTGGGGCCAACGTCCTGACTTTC. Encoded protein: CADGTGGSGANVLTF. The gene calls are TRBV12-3 or TRBV12-4 and TRBJ2-6, with 8 bases aligning to TRBD1. The J segment lost 0 bases and the V segment lost 11 bases, leaving 6 bases of the junction unmatched. The CDR3 contains 15 residues.

Ten or more counts support this clonotype. The chain uses TRBV12-3 or TRBV12-4 and TRBJ2-7; D perhaps matches TRBD2 (6 bases). This CDR3 spans 15 amino acids. V lost 5 bases, J lost 5 bases, and 19 bases lay in between. The CDR3 loop is CASSTGVKDYHEQYF. CDR3 nucleotide sequence: TGTGCCAGCAGTACCGGGGTTAAGGACTACCACGAGCAGTACTTC.

The V call is TRBV6-1, the J call TRBJ2-7; D perhaps matches TRBD2 (5 bases). Germline values: CDR1 MNHNS, CDR2 SASEGT. Trimming left V 8 bases short and J 11 bases short, with 19 bases between. CDR3 length equals 12 residues. CDR3 amino acids: CASLLHRDSKYF. CDR3 nucleotide sequence: TGTGCCAGCCTACTACACCGGGATTCTAAGTACTTC.

In its sample, this clonotype was seen many times. The V call is TRBV12-5, the J call TRBJ1-6; 9 nucleotides agree with TRBD1. V trimming: 0 bases; J trimming: 9 bases; junction bases outside the gene matches: 6. The germline CDR1 and CDR2 sequences are LGHNT and FRNRAP. CDR3 length equals 16 residues. The CDR3 nucleotides read TGTGCTAGTGGTTTGGTACTGGACAGGGGAAGTTCACCCCTCCACTTT. It codes for CASGLVLDRGSSPLHF.

This clonotype was counted only a few times. In DNA form, the CDR3 reads TGTGCCAGCACCTACGGACTAGCGGGGCCCGCCGGGGAGCTGTTTTTT. This translates into CASTYGLAGPAGELFF. The V call is TRBV6-2 or TRBV6-3, the J call TRBJ2-2, with TRBD2 matching over 12 bases. The V segment lost 7 bases and the J segment 6 bases; nucleotides outside the gene matches: 9. The CDR3 is made up of 16 amino acids. Germline V gives CDR1 MNHEY, CDR2 SVGEGT.

Ten or more counts support this clonotype. This chain joins TRBV6-1 and TRBJ1-6; D is ambiguous. V was pared by 5 bases and J by 9 bases, with 11 bases between. The CDR3 totals 13 residues. Germline loops: CDR1 MNHNS, CDR2 SASEGT. The CDR3 coding sequence is TGTGCCAGCAGTCCGAGCGGGGTTTCACCCCTCCACTTT. Residues: CASSPSGVSPLHF.

This clonotype was picked up a small number of times. The genes are TRBV28 and TRBJ2-7, with D possibly matching TRBD1 (6 bases). The CDR3 runs 17 residues. Per the germline V gene, CDR1 is MDHEN and CDR2 is SYDVKM. With 7 bases removed from V and 2 bases from J, the gap between germline ends came to 24 bases. CDR3 protein: CASTGSVRDKGPYEQYF. CDR3 bases: TGTGCCAGCACCGGGTCCGTCCGGGACAAGGGTCCCTACGAGCAGTACTTC.

This clonotype was seen a single time. The chain links TRBV28 to TRBJ1-2, with TRBD1 identical over 8 bases. V was pared by 5 bases and J by 4 bases, with 6 bases of the junction left unmatched. The CDR3 has 14 residues. Germline-derived CDR1 and CDR2 are MDHEN and SYDVKM. The CDR3 here is CASSINRGAYGYTF. CDR3 bases: TGTGCCAGCAGTATCAACAGGGGGGCCTATGGCTACACCTTC.

J is TRBJ1-5 and V is TRBV12-3 or TRBV12-4; 8 nucleotides align to TRBD1. J was trimmed by 5 bases and V by 4 bases; bases with no gene match: 7. This CDR3 contains 15 residues. The CDR3 DNA reads TGTGCCAGCAGTTCCGCAGGGGGCTCGGATCAGCCCCAGCATTTT. Translating gives CASSSAGGSDQPQHF.

This clonotype appeared many times. The rearrangement uses TRBV20-1 and TRBJ1-3; D not certain. The germline V gene encodes CDR1 DFQATT and CDR2 SNEGSKA (reference sequence). V gave up 5 bases and J gave up 2 bases, with 13 bases separating them. The CDR3 has 14 residues. CDR3 coding DNA: TGCAGTGCTCTCCTCGGTCAACCTGGAAACACCATATATTTT. It codes for CSALLGQPGNTIYF.

This clonotype was observed many times. The genes are TRBV20-1 and TRBJ1-1; 7 bases agree with TRBD1. The trim removed 7 bases at V and 1 base at J, leaving 6 bases unmatched. The CDR3 has 13 amino acids. Per germline, CDR1 DFQATT and CDR2 SNEGSKA (reference sequence). The chain's CDR3 is CSVRPGGNTEAFF. Here the CDR3 DNA reads TGCAGTGTCCGCCCAGGGGGGAACACTGAAGCTTTCTTT.

This clonotype was counted many times. The V gene is TRBV7-9, the J gene TRBJ2-7; TRBD2 agrees at 12 bases. The trim removed 2 bases at V and 7 bases at J, leaving 6 bases unmatched. This CDR3 spans 15 amino acids. From germline, CDR1 is SEHNR and CDR2 FQNEAQ (reference sequence). CDR3 nucleotide sequence: TGTGCCAGCAGCTTATCCACTAGCGGGGGGAGTGAGCAGTACTTC. Translated, it gives CASSLSTSGGSEQYF.

On this clonotype: At one boundary the junction diverges from the germline segment, which might be a read error. The chain uses TRBV28 and TRBJ1-1; TRBD1 agrees at 7 bases. This CDR3 spans 16 amino acids. CDR1 is MDHEN and CDR2 is SYDVKM in the germline V gene. CDR3 in DNA: TGTGCCAGCAGCCAGGACAGGTACTCGGTAAACACTGGAGCTTTCTTT. Amino acid sequence: CASSQDRYSVNTGAFF. Full variable domain (outside the CDR3, taken from reference TRBV28 and TRBJ1-1): DVKVTQSSRYLVKRTGEKVFLECVQDMDHENMFWYRQDPGLGLRLIYFSYDVKMKEKGDIPEGYSVSREKKERFSLILESASTNQTSMYLCASSQDRYSVNTGAFFGQGTRLTVV.

The table lists this clonotype with many counts. This chain uses TRBV19 with TRBJ1-3, with a possible D match to TRBD1 (5 bases). Trimming left V 3 bases short and J 0 bases short, with 9 bases between. This CDR3 has 15 amino acids. The germline CDR1 and CDR2 sequences are LNHDA and SQIVND (reference sequence). CDR3 residues: CASSIPGSSGNTIYF. The DNA of the CDR3 is TGTGCCAGTAGTATCCCAGGGAGCTCTGGAAACACCATATATTTT.

This clonotype was recorded many times. V usage is TRBV25-1 and J usage is TRBJ2-4; 7 nucleotides align to TRBD1. The V and J ends lost 1 base and 8 bases, in that order; junction bases with no gene match: 8. Germline lookup yields CDR1 MGHDK and CDR2 SYGVNS. The CDR3 covers 15 residues. CDR3 nucleotides: TGTGCCAGCAGTGAATTAGAGACAGGGACCCACATTCAGTACTTC. Residues: CASSELETGTHIQYF.

This clonotype was counted ten times or more. The J gene is TRBJ1-6, the V gene TRBV12-3 or TRBV12-4, with 8 bases lining up with TRBD1. Germline trimming cut 3 bases from V and 7 bases from J; bases unmatched to any gene: 11. The CDR3 totals 17 residues. CDR3 DNA sequence: TGTGCCAGCAGTTTCCCTCAGGGGGCGCGGTTAAATTCACCCCTCCACTTT. It codes for CASSFPQGARLNSPLHF.

This clonotype was seen a handful of times. This chain connects TRBV10-2 to TRBJ1-2, with D maybe TRBD1 (5 bases). Trimming pared 2 bases from V and 0 bases from J, leaving 10 bases between. CDR1 and CDR2 from the germline V gene are WSHSY and SAAADI. The CDR3 is 15 amino acids. The CDR3 DNA reads TGCGCCAGCAGTGAGCAGGGCCTAGCTAACTATGGCTACACCTTC. It specifies CASSEQGLANYGYTF.

Only a few counts were recorded for this clonotype. The rearrangement uses TRBV30 and TRBJ1-1, with a possible D match to TRBD1 (5 bases). This CDR3 is built from 16 residues. Germline loops: CDR1 GTSNPN, CDR2 SVGIG (reference sequence). Trimming took off 1 base at V and 4 bases at J, with 19 bases between the two ends. The CDR3: CAWSDTRGREGTEAFF. The CDR3 DNA reads as TGTGCCTGGAGTGACACCCGGGGCAGGGAAGGCACTGAAGCTTTCTTT.

In its sample, this clonotype was seen many times. The CDR3 nucleotides read TGTGCCAGCAGTTTTGCTGAACTGGCTCAGCCCCAGCATTTT. Translating gives CASSFAELAQPQHF. This chain connects TRBV12-3 or TRBV12-4 to TRBJ1-5; D is unresolved. The CDR3 has 14 residues. Trimming stripped 3 bases from V and 6 bases from J, with 12 bases between.

The V call is TRBV6-2 or TRBV6-3, the J call TRBJ2-4, with TRBD2 as a possible D gene (6 bases). Between the trimmed V and J ends, which lost 5 bases and 0 bases, there was a span of 14 bases. The CDR3 totals 16 residues. Germline CDR1 is MNHEY and CDR2 is SVGEGT. The CDR3, as DNA: TGTGCCAGCAGTCCCGGGACTTCAAGAGCCAAAAACATTCAGTACTTC. Amino acid sequence: CASSPGTSRAKNIQYF.

There are many counts of this clonotype. The chain has TRBV7-8 and TRBJ2-5; a possible D gene is TRBD1 (5 bases). Germline CDR1 and CDR2: SGHVS and FQNEAQ. This CDR3 is built from 12 residues. V was clipped by 5 bases and J by 5 bases, with 9 bases between them. The DNA for the CDR3 is TGTGCCAGCAGCACCCACAGGGAGACCCAGTACTTC. This encodes CASSTHRETQYF.

This clonotype occurred many times. This chain links TRBV2 with TRBJ1-2, with D possibly being TRBD1 (6 bases). The V and J ends lost 5 bases and 4 bases respectively, with 14 bases between them. The CDR3 has 14 residues. Germline values: CDR1 SNHLY, CDR2 FYNNEI. This CDR3 reads CASSLDSQPYGYTF. The CDR3 DNA reads as TGTGCCAGCAGTTTGGACAGTCAGCCCTATGGCTACACCTTC.

In this sample, this clonotype turned up many times. The J gene is TRBJ2-7, the V gene TRBV2; D ambiguous. Trimming pared 6 bases from V and 4 bases from J, leaving 7 bases between. The germline CDR1 and CDR2 sequences are SNHLY and FYNNEI. CDR3 length: 11 amino acids. The CDR3 region is CASRVTYEQYF. CDR3 bases: TGTGCCAGCAGGGTCACTTACGAGCAGTACTTC.

This rearrangement joins TRBV6-1 to TRBJ2-5; 8 positions agree with TRBD2. This CDR3 comprises 14 residues. The V and J ends lost 7 bases and 3 bases, in that order; junction bases with no gene match: 7. CDR1 and CDR2 (germline): MNHNS, SASEGT. The CDR3 loop is CASNPGRAKETQYF. The CDR3 coding sequence is TGTGCCAGCAATCCCGGGAGGGCCAAAGAGACCCAGTACTTC.

The rearrangement uses TRBV3-1 and TRBJ2-5; D gene unclear. This CDR3 has 13 amino acids. CDR1 is LGHDT and CDR2 is YNNKEL in the germline V gene (reference sequence). Trimming removed 5 bases at V and 6 bases at J, with 13 bases between. This chain's CDR3 is CASSYNIGQTQYF. The DNA of the CDR3 is TGTGCCAGCAGCTATAACATAGGACAGACCCAGTACTTC.

This clonotype occurred many times. The chain couples TRBV30 to TRBJ1-2; D possibly corresponds to TRBD1 (6 bases). CDR3 length: 12 residues. The germline V gene has CDR1 GTSNPN and CDR2 SVGIG (reference sequence). The V end lost 8 bases, the J end lost 4 bases, and 14 bases lay between the germline ends. For the CDR3, the DNA is TGTGCCAAAGACCAGGGGACCTATGGCTACACCTTC. Its translation: CAKDQGTYGYTF.